These 32 T cell receptor beta chains were sequenced from one sample in a study of cytomegalovirus exposure and HLA in healthy donors. The primer mix had 60 Vbeta and 13 Jbeta primers. The data were produced by immunoSEQ multiplex PCR, yet TCRdb's version contains in-frame clones alone and is incomplete. The sample comprises around 130,000 clones, 75% of which are singletons, and nearly 3% rests with the top ten. Sample: PBMCs. The source is a woman aged 40 to 49 in good health and CMV-seropositive.

The chain carries TRBV10-3 and TRBJ1-5; TRBD1 matches at 7 bases. V shed 0 bases, J shed 3 bases, and the junction held 8 bases outside the gene matches. There are 17 residues in the CDR3. Per the germline V gene, CDR1 is ENHRY and CDR2 is SYGVKD. The chain's CDR3 is CAISESTAGGNNQPQHF. CDR3 bases: TGTGCCATCAGTGAGTCGACGGCAGGGGGAAACAATCAGCCCCAGCATTTT.

The chain is built from TRBV5-1 and TRBJ2-6; TRBD1 might be the D (6 bases). CDR1 SGHRS and CDR2 YFSETQ come from the germline V gene. Trimming took off 2 bases at V and 1 base at J, with 7 bases between the two ends. This CDR3 spans 15 amino acids. CDR3 in amino acids: CASSLQGSGANVLTF. As DNA, the CDR3 is TGCGCCAGCAGCTTACAGGGTTCTGGGGCCAACGTCCTGACTTTC.

V gene TRBV7-2 combines with J gene TRBJ1-4; 10 bases are shared with TRBD1. V trimming: 5 bases; J trimming: 11 bases; junction bases outside the gene matches: 14. This CDR3 has 16 residues. Germline V CDR1 and CDR2: SGHTA, FQGNSA. CDR3 coding DNA: TGTGCCAGCAGCCCAGGAGGAGACAGGGGGCGCGCTAAACTGTTTTTT. It encodes CASSPGGDRGRAKLFF.

This clone qualifies as medium-sized (0.01 to 0.1%). The DNA of the CDR3 is TGTGCCAGTAGTCCCGGGACACGGAGGTTCACTGAAGCTTTCTTT. Translated: CASSPGTRRFTEAFF. This chain uses TRBV19 with TRBJ1-1, with D perhaps TRBD1 (6 bases). Germline V gene lookup returns CDR1 LNHDA and CDR2 SQIVND (reference sequence). Trimming removed 5 bases at V and 4 bases at J, with 17 bases between. The CDR3 extends over 15 amino acids.

The gene calls are TRBV6-4 and TRBJ2-1; 9 bases map to TRBD1. After removal of 6 bases from V and 2 bases from J, the junction contained 5 bases not matched to a gene. Germline-derived CDR1 and CDR2 are MRHNA and SNTAGT. The CDR3 consists of 15 residues. For the CDR3, the DNA is TGTGCCAGCAGAGGGACAGGGTTGACCTACAATGAGCAGTTCTTC. Residues: CASRGTGLTYNEQFF.

The CDR3 DNA sequence: TGTGCCAGCAGTGACTCGCCGACAGGGGCGCTGGGGGATACGCAGTATTTT. This gives the protein CASSDSPTGALGDTQYF. V is TRBV6-4 and J is TRBJ2-3, with 8 bases aligning to TRBD1. The CDR3 length is 17 residues. Trimming at V came to 0 bases and at J to 6 bases, leaving 11 bases not matched to a gene. Germline V gene sequence: CDR1 MRHNA, CDR2 SNTAGT.

This sequence joins TRBV5-1 and TRBJ1-2; 8 nucleotides align to TRBD1. With 4 bases clipped from V and 0 bases from J, the junction kept 5 bases outside the gene matches. The CDR3 length is 15 residues. CDR1 SGHRS and CDR2 YFSETQ come from the germline V gene. The CDR3 DNA follows: TGCGCCAGCAGCCAAGACAGGGGATCTAACTATGGCTACACCTTC. Translated, it gives CASSQDRGSNYGYTF.

This rearrangement joins TRBV5-1 to TRBJ2-7; tentatively, D is TRBD2 (6 bases). The germline gives CDR1 SGHRS, CDR2 YFSETQ. The CDR3 extends over 15 amino acids. V lost 4 bases to trimming and J lost 5 bases, with 19 bases between them. For the CDR3, the DNA is TGCGCCAGCAGCCCGAGGACCGGGGGTAAAGACGAGCAGTACTTC. Its translation: CASSPRTGGKDEQYF. The full variable domain, with the rest looked up from reference TRBV5-1 and TRBJ2-7, is KAGVTQTPRYLIKTRGQQVTLSCSPISGHRSVSWYQQTPGQGLQFLFEYFSETQRNKGNFPGRFSGRQFSNSRSEMNVSTLELGDSALYLCASSPRTGGKDEQYFGPGTRLTVT.

This clone has more than one count but fewer than ten. This same CDR3 is encoded by further DNA sequences in the sample. The chain has TRBV10-3 and TRBJ2-1; 9 nucleotides agree with TRBD2. Germline V gene sequence: CDR1 ENHRY, CDR2 SYGVKD. The CDR3 covers 15 residues. V shed 7 bases, J shed 1 base, and the junction held 5 bases outside the gene matches. In DNA, the CDR3 is TGTGCCATCATCGCCACTAGCGGGTCCTACAATGAGCAGTTCTTC. Translated, it gives CAIIATSGSYNEQFF.

V and J are TRBV7-7 and TRBJ2-5; 9 nucleotides align to TRBD1. The germline gives CDR1 SSHAT, CDR2 FNYEAQ (reference sequence). The junction had 5 bases not matched to a gene; V was cut back by 5 bases and J by 1 base. CDR3 size: 15 residues. The CDR3 sequence: CASSRDRGGQETQYF. The CDR3 nucleotides read TGTGCCAGCAGCCGTGACAGGGGGGGCCAAGAGACCCAGTACTTC.

The chain recombines TRBV15 with TRBJ1-2; D may be TRBD1 (5 bases). Germline CDR1 and CDR2: LNHNV and YYDKDF (reference sequence). Trimming pared 2 bases from V and 3 bases from J, leaving 10 bases between. This CDR3 contains 14 residues. CDR3 sequence (DNA): TGTGCCACCAGCAGAAGCGGGGGAGACTATGGCTACACCTTC. Translated, it gives CATSRSGGDYGYTF.

V usage is TRBV9 and J usage is TRBJ2-7; D perhaps matches TRBD1 (5 bases). The CDR3 length is 14 residues. CDR1 and CDR2 (germline): SGDLS, YYNGEE. V lost 7 bases to trimming and J lost 2 bases, with 16 bases between them. CDR3 residues: CASGPGDRPYEQYF. The CDR3 DNA follows: TGTGCCAGCGGGCCCGGAGACAGACCCTACGAGCAGTACTTC.

This sequence joins TRBV5-4 and TRBJ2-5; D remains unclear. Deletions cut 0 bases from V and 5 bases from J, with 8 bases between. CDR3 length equals 13 residues. Germline CDR1 is SGHNT and CDR2 is YYREEE (reference sequence). The CDR3 loop reads CASSLEYAETQYF. CDR3 DNA: TGTGCCAGCAGCTTGGAATACGCGGAGACCCAGTACTTC. Together with reference TRBV5-4 and TRBJ2-5, the CDR3 gives the full variable domain: ETGVTQSPTHLIKTRGQQVTLRCSSQSGHNTVSWYQQALGQGPQFIFQYYREEENGRGNFPPRFSGLQFPNYSSELNVNALELDDSALYLCASSLEYAETQYFGPGTRLLVL.

The chain joins TRBV4-3 to TRBJ1-1; the D is unclear. V was clipped by 3 bases and J by 1 base, with 12 bases between them. Germline V gene lookup returns CDR1 LGHNA and CDR2 YSLEER. The CDR3 runs 15 residues. This chain's CDR3 is CASSHRFAENTEAFF. CDR3 coding DNA: TGCGCCAGCAGCCATCGATTCGCAGAGAACACTGAAGCTTTCTTT.

The chain links TRBV27 to TRBJ1-2, with 8 bases identical to TRBD1. The CDR3 length is 13 residues. Trimming cost V 7 bases and J 5 bases; bases outside gene matches: 6. Per the germline V gene, CDR1 is MNHEY and CDR2 is SMNVEV (reference sequence). CDR3 region: CASTGQGFYGYTF. DNA of the CDR3: TGTGCCAGCACTGGACAGGGCTTTTATGGCTACACCTTC.

The chain links TRBV30 to TRBJ2-5; TRBD1 is a possible D gene (6 bases). Trimming took 5 bases from V and 0 from J, leaving 22 bases between them. This CDR3 spans 17 amino acids. Germline CDR1 and CDR2: GTSNPN and SVGIG (reference sequence). Here the CDR3 DNA reads TGTGCCTGGGTTGGAAGCCGGACAGAAATGTACCAAGAGACCCAGTACTTC. Protein sequence: CAWVGSRTEMYQETQYF.

CDR3 region: CASSFPTGVETQYF. CDR3 in DNA: TGTGCCAGCAGCTTCCCGACAGGGGTTGAGACCCAGTACTTC. The rearrangement links TRBV7-2 to TRBJ2-5; TRBD1 agrees at 8 bases. The CDR3 is 14 residues long. Germline V gene data show CDR1 as SGHTA and CDR2 as FQGNSA. Trimming cost V 3 bases and J 5 bases; bases outside gene matches: 5.

This clone was seen once. The chain couples TRBV5-1 to TRBJ2-5; 7 bases align to TRBD1. This CDR3 is built from 13 residues. CDR1 and CDR2 from the germline V gene are SGHRS and YFSETQ. V gave up 1 base and J gave up 4 bases; unmatched junction bases: 1. The CDR3 protein is CASSLNRGETQYF. CDR3 nucleotide sequence: TGCGCCAGCAGCTTGAACAGGGGAGAGACCCAGTACTTC.

This chain joins TRBV10-3 and TRBJ2-3; no definite D call. With 2 bases removed from V and 4 bases from J, the gap between germline ends came to 4 bases. Germline V gene data show CDR1 as ENHRY and CDR2 as SYGVKD. This CDR3 contains 12 residues. The CDR3 DNA is TGTGCCATCAGTGAGGCGGCAGATACGCAGTATTTT. Its protein product is CAISEAADTQYF.

The chain is built from TRBV7-6 and TRBJ2-2, with 12 nucleotides matching TRBD1. Germline CDR1 SGHVS, CDR2 FNYEAQ. V was clipped by 3 bases and J by 7 bases; unmatched bases: 6. CDR3 size: 16 residues. The CDR3 DNA reads as TGTGCCAGCAGCTTCGGGGACAGGGGGCGAGGCGGGGAGCTGTTTTTT. This encodes CASSFGDRGRGGELFF. Based on the CDR3 plus reference TRBV7-6 and TRBJ2-2, the full variable domain is GAGVSQSPRYKVTKRGQDVALRCDPISGHVSLYWYRQALGQGPEFLTYFNYEAQQDKSGLPNDRFSAERPEGSISTLTIQRTEQRDSAMYRCASSFGDRGRGGELFFGEGSRLTVL.

This clone was found a few times. The genes are TRBV5-1 and TRBJ2-2, with D uncertain. CDR1 is SGHRS, CDR2 YFSETQ, per germline. The CDR3 totals 14 residues. The V and J ends lost 0 bases and 1 base respectively, with 4 bases between them. CDR3 sequence reads: CASSLVRNTGELFF. The CDR3 DNA is TGCGCCAGCAGCTTGGTCAGGAACACCGGGGAGCTGTTTTTT.

The V call is TRBV7-9, the J call TRBJ2-3; the D gene is possibly TRBD1 (6 bases). There are 14 residues in the CDR3. The germline CDR1 and CDR2 sequences are SEHNR and FQNEAQ (reference sequence). The ends were cut back, 5 bases at V and 0 bases at J, with 9 bases in the middle. The CDR3 here is CASSHRDSTDTQYF. DNA of the CDR3: TGTGCCAGCAGCCACAGGGACAGCACAGATACGCAGTATTTT.

This chain links TRBV9 with TRBJ2-1; D is possibly TRBD2 (6 bases). The CDR3 extends over 14 amino acids. From germline, CDR1 is SGDLS and CDR2 YYNGEE. The germline V and J ends were trimmed by 3 bases and 9 bases, with 16 bases remaining between them. The CDR3 DNA follows: TGTGCCAGCAGCGACGGGAGCCAGTGGGGTGAGCAGTTCTTC. Translated, it gives CASSDGSQWGEQFF.

This clone was observed a few times. J is TRBJ2-7 and V is TRBV5-4; TRBD2 is a possible D gene (5 bases). Germline V gene data show CDR1 as SGHNT and CDR2 as YYREEE (reference sequence). The V end was cut by 3 bases, the J end by 3 bases, with 10 bases between. The CDR3 spans 13 residues. In nucleotides, the CDR3 is TGTGCCAGCAGCTGGGGAGTGGGCTACGAGCAGTACTTC. Its protein product is CASSWGVGYEQYF.

V is TRBV21-1 and J is TRBJ1-2; TRBD1, as called in the table, went unchecked against the DNA. TRBV21-1 is labeled a pseudogene. There are 13 residues in the CDR3. The CDR3 sequence: CASSTHRGEGYTF. CDR3 sequence (DNA): TGTGCCAGCAGCACCCACAGGGGTGAGGGCTACACCTTC.

The V gene is TRBV1, the J gene TRBJ2-5; the DNA was not used to check the table's D call, TRBD2. TRBV1 is reported as a pseudogene. This CDR3 region has 17 residues. The DNA of the CDR3 is TGCACCAGCAGCCAGCCCGGGACTACTACTTACCAAGAGACCCAGTACTTC. Translating it yields CTSSQPGTTTYQETQYF.

This clone turned up a few times. The chain links TRBV4-1 to TRBJ1-4, with D perhaps TRBD1 (5 bases). Trimming left V 0 bases short and J 7 bases short, with 9 bases between. CDR1 is MGHRA and CDR2 is YSYEKL in the germline V gene. The CDR3 sequence is 14 residues long. The DNA of the CDR3 is TGCGCCAGCAGCCAAGAGGCGACAGTTGAAAAACTGTTTTTT. Its translation: CASSQEATVEKLFF.

V usage is TRBV2 and J usage is TRBJ2-7; 14 bases agree with TRBD2. This CDR3 has 14 residues. The V gene end was trimmed by 6 bases and the J gene end by 6 bases; junction bases not matched to a gene: 4. Germline V gives CDR1 SNHLY, CDR2 FYNNEI. This CDR3 is CASRGLAGASEQYF. The DNA for the CDR3 is TGTGCCAGCAGGGGACTAGCGGGAGCCTCCGAGCAGTACTTC.

The V gene is TRBV7-3, the J gene TRBJ2-2, with D tentatively TRBD2 (6 bases). The CDR3 has 16 residues. V was cut by 5 bases and J by 3 bases, with 16 bases left in between. Germline V lookup: CDR1 SGHTA, CDR2 FQGTGA. The CDR3 loop is CASSPQTRRDTGELFF. DNA for the CDR3: TGTGCCAGCAGCCCCCAGACTAGAAGGGACACCGGGGAGCTGTTTTTT.

The V gene is TRBV7-9, the J gene TRBJ2-7; D is perhaps TRBD1 (6 bases). The ends were cut back, 4 bases at V and 0 bases at J, with 10 bases in the middle. Germline values: CDR1 SEHNR, CDR2 FQNEAQ (reference sequence). CDR3 length equals 14 residues. The chain's CDR3 is CASSSDRDSYEQYF. The CDR3 DNA is TGTGCCAGCAGCTCGGACAGAGACTCCTACGAGCAGTACTTC. Variable domain in full (rest from reference TRBV7-9 and TRBJ2-7): DTGVSQNPRHKITKRGQNVTFRCDPISEHNRLYWYRQTLGQGPEFLTYFQNEAQLEKSRLLSDRFSAERPKGSFSTLEIQRTEQGDSAMYLCASSSDRDSYEQYFGPGTRLTVT.

This sequence joins TRBV28 and TRBJ2-7, with 10 bases that match TRBD2. Germline lookup yields CDR1 MDHEN and CDR2 SYDVKM. The CDR3 covers 15 residues. With V trimmed by 2 bases and J by 3 bases, 4 bases remained unmatched. This CDR3 is CASSLESSGSYEQYF. CDR3 nucleotides: TGTGCCAGCAGTTTAGAGTCTAGCGGGAGCTACGAGCAGTACTTC.

CDR3 amino acids: CASSPRGLGTEAFF. In nucleotides, the CDR3 is TGTGCCAGCAGTCCTAGGGGGCTGGGGACTGAAGCTTTCTTT. This sequence joins TRBV7-9 and TRBJ1-1, with 7 bases that match TRBD1. CDR1 SEHNR and CDR2 FQNEAQ come from the germline V gene (reference sequence). This CDR3 contains 14 residues. The junction had 9 bases not matched to a gene; V was cut back by 6 bases and J by 5 bases.